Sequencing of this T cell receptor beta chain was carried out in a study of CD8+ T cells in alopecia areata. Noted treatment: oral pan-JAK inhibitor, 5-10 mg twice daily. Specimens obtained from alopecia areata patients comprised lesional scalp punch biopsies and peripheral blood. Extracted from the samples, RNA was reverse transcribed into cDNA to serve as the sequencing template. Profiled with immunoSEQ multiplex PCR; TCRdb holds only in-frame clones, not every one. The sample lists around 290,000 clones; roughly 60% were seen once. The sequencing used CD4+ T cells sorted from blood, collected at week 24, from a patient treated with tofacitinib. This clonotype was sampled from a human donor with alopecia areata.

In nucleotides, the CDR3 is TGCAGCGTTTACCTCAATACGGGTACGCAGTATTTT. Translating gives CSVYLNTGTQYF. The chain links TRBV29-1 to TRBJ2-3; D ambiguous. CDR3 length equals 12 residues. The germline V gene has CDR1 SQVTM and CDR2 ANQGSEA. Trimming took 5 bases from V and 8 from J, leaving 14 bases between them.